The 4 T cell receptor beta chains presented below share a single source sample, sequenced in a study of blood T cells in healthy people across ages. Using a J-beta primer mix together with a sample-barcoded 5' primer, a second PCR was run for roughly 7 to 11 cycles. MiXCR, applied by TCRdb to the 5' RACE reads, yields one record per CDR3 protein. This repertoire shows approximately 800,000 distinct CDR3 sequences, roughly 50% found once; its top ten account for about 20%. The material sequenced was blood. The origin of the receptors is a man aged 25-40 years in good health.

The rearrangement uses TRBV29-1 and TRBJ1-6, with TRBD1 as a possible D gene (5 bases). V gave up 7 bases and J gave up 7 bases, with 17 bases separating them. The CDR3 runs to 14 residues. From germline, CDR1 is SQVTM and CDR2 ANQGSEA. CDR3 nucleotides: TGCAGCGCGACCGCCGGGACGGGGAATTCACCCCTCCACTTT. Encoded protein: CSATAGTGNSPLHF.

This clonotype has more than one count but fewer than ten. This rearrangement joins TRBV20-1 to TRBJ1-2; no firm D call. Trimming left V 6 bases short and J 1 base short, with 18 bases between. Germline V gene data show CDR1 as DFQATT and CDR2 as SNEGSKA (reference sequence). CDR3 length: 15 amino acids. The CDR3 DNA is TGCAGTGCCTTCGGACCTAGCACAATTAACTATGGCTACACCTTC. It encodes CSAFGPSTINYGYTF.

The chain carries TRBV2 and TRBJ2-5, with D perhaps TRBD2 (5 bases). This CDR3 spans 14 amino acids. The germline V gene encodes CDR1 SNHLY and CDR2 FYNNEI. V lost 0 bases, J lost 5 bases, and 10 bases lay in between. The CDR3 spells CASSEALLAETQYF. For the CDR3, the DNA is TGTGCCAGCAGTGAAGCGCTGTTAGCGGAGACCCAGTACTTC.

V gene TRBV5-1 combines with J gene TRBJ1-1; TRBD1 matches 10 bases. After removal of 3 bases from V and 3 bases from J, the junction contained 17 bases not matched to a gene. The CDR3 loop spans 19 amino acids. Germline CDR1 reads SGHRS; CDR2 reads YFSETQ. The DNA of the CDR3 is TGCGCCAGCAGCTCAGAACCAGTGACAGGGGGCCTGGGGGACACTGAAGCTTTCTTT. This encodes CASSSEPVTGGLGDTEAFF.